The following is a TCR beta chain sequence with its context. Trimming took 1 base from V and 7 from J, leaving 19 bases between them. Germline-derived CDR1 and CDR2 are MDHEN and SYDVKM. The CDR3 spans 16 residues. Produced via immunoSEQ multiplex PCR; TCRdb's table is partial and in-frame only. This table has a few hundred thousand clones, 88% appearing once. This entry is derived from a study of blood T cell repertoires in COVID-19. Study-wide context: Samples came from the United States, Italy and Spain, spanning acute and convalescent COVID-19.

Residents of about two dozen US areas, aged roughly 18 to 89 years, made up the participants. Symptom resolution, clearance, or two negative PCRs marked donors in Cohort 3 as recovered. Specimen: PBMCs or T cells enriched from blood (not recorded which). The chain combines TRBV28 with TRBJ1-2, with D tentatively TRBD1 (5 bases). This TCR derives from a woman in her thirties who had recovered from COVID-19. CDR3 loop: CASSLSKWGTLVGYTF. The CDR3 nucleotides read TGTGCCAGCAGTTTATCTAAGTGGGGGACTCTAGTTGGCTACACCTTC.